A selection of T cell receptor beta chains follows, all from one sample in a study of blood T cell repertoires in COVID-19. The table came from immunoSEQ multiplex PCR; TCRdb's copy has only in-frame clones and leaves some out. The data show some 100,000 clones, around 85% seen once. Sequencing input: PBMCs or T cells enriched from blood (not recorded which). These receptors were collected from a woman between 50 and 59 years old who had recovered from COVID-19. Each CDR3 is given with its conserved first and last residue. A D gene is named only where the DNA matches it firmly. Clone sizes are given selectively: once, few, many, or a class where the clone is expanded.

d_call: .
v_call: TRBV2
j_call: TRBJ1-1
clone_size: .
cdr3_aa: CASRGQMNTEAFF
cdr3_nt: TGTGCCAGCAGAGGACAGATGAACACTGAAGCTTTCTTT

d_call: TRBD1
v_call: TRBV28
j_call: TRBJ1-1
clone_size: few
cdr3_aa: CASSLSLQGDTEAFF
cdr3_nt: TGTGCCAGCAGTTTGAGCCTTCAGGGGGACACTGAAGCTTTCTTT

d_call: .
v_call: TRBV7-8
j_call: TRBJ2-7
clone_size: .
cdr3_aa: CASSLTTYRPDSYEQYF
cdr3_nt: TGTGCCAGCAGCCTAACGACGTACAGGCCCGACTCCTACGAGCAGTACTTC

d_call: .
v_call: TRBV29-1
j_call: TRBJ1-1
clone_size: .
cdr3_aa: CSVDRQGNTEAFF
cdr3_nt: TGCAGCGTTGATCGGCAGGGGAACACTGAAGCTTTCTTT

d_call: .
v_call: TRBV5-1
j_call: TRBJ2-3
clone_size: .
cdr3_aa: CASSLVGPTDTQYF
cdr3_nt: TGCGCCAGCAGCTTGGTGGGGCCCACAGATACGCAGTATTTT

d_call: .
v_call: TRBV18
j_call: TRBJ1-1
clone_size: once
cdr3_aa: CASSPTGNTEAFF
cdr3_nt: TGTGCCAGCTCACCAACTGGGAACACTGAAGCTTTCTTT

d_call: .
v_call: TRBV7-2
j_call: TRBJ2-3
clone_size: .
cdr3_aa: CASSAQEGPGDTQYF
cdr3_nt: TGTGCCAGCAGCGCCCAGGAGGGCCCAGGAGATACGCAGTATTTT

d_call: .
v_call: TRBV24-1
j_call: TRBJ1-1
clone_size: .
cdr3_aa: CATSPGGPEAFF
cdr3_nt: TGTGCCACCTCCCCGGGAGGCCCTGAAGCTTTCTTT

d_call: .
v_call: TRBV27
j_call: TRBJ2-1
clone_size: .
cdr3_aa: CASSSLGGALNEQFF
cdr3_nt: TGTGCCAGCAGTTCTCTAGGGGGGGCCCTCAATGAGCAGTTCTTC

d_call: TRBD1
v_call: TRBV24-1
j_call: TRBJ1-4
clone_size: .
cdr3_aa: CATSDGGQNRNEKLFF
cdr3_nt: TGTGCCACCAGTGATGGGGGACAGAATAGGAATGAAAAACTGTTTTTT

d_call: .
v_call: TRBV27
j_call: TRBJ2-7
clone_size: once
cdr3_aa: CASSPPCEQYF
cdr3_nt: TGTGCCAGCAGTCCCCCGTGTGAGCAGTACTTC

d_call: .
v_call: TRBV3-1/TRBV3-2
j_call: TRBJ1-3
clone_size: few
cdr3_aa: CASSETENTIYF
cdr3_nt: TGTGCCAGCAGCGAAACAGAAAACACCATATATTTT

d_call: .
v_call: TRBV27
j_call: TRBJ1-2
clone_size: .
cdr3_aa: CASSDSPGNYGYTF
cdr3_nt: TGTGCCAGCAGTGATTCCCCAGGGAACTATGGCTACACCTTC

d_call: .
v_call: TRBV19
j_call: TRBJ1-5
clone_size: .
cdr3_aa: CASSLGVTASNQPQHF
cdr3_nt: TGTGCCAGTAGTCTGGGAGTAACAGCGAGCAATCAGCCCCAGCATTTT

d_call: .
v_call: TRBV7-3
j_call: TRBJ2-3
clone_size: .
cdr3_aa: CASSLYSGTDTQYF
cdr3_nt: TGTGCCAGCAGCTTATACTCGGGCACAGATACGCAGTATTTT

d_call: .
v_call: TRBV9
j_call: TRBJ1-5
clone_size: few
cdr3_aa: CASSEGVSNQPQHF
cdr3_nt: TGTGCCAGCAGCGAGGGGGTTAGCAATCAGCCCCAGCATTTT

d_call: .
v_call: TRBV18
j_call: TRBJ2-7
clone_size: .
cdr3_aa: CASSPAQGSYEQYF
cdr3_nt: TGTGCCAGCTCACCGGCGCAGGGCTCCTACGAGCAGTACTTC

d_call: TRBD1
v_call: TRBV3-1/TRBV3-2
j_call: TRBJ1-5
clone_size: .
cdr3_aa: CASSQEVRGQGSQPQHF
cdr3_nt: TGTGCCAGCAGCCAAGAAGTGAGAGGACAGGGGAGTCAGCCCCAGCATTTT

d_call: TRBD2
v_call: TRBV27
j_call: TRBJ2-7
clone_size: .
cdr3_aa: CASSFGTSGRAGTYEQYF
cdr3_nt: TGTGCCAGCAGTTTCGGGACTAGCGGGAGGGCTGGAACCTACGAGCAGTACTTC

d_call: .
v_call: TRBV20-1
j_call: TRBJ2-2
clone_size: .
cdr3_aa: CSARFGGELFF
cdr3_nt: TGCAGTGCTAGATTCGGGGGGGAGCTGTTTTTT

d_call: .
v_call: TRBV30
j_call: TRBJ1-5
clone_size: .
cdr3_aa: CACSTGYSNQPQHF
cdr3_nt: TGTGCCTGTTCAACAGGGTATAGCAATCAGCCCCAGCATTTT

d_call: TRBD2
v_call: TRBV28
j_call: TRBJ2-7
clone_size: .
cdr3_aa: CASSSPSAGGIEQYF
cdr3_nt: TGTGCCAGCAGTTCCCCTTCAGCGGGAGGTATCGAGCAGTACTTC

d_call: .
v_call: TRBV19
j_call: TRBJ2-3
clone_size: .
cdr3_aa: CASSMAESTDTQYF
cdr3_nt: TGTGCCAGTAGTATGGCTGAAAGCACAGATACGCAGTATTTT

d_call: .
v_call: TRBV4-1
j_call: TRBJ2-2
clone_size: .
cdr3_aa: CASSQDPGTNTGELFF
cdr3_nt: TGCGCCAGCAGCCAAGATCCGGGGACGAACACCGGGGAGCTGTTTTTT